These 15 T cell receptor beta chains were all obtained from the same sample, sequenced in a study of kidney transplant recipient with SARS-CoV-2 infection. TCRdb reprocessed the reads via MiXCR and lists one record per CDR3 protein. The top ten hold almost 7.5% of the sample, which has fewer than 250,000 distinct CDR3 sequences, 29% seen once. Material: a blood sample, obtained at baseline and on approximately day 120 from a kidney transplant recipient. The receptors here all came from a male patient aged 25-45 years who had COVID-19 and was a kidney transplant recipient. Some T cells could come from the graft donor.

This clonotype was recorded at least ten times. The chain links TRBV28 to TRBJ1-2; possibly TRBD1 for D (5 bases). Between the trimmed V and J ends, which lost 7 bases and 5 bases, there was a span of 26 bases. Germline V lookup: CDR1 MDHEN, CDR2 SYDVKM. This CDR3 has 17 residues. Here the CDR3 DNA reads TGTGCCAGCATGGGCCACTTCGGGGACCACGGAGGGTATGGCTACACCTTC. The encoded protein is CASMGHFGDHGGYGYTF.

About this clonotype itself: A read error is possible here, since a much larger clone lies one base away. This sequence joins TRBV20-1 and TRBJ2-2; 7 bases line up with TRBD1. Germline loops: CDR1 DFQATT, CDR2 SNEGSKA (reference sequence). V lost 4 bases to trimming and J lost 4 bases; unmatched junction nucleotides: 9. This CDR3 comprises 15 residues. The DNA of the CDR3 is TGCAGTGCTAAAACCACGACAGGGATCACCGGGGAGCTGTTTTTT. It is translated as CSAKTTTGITGELFF.

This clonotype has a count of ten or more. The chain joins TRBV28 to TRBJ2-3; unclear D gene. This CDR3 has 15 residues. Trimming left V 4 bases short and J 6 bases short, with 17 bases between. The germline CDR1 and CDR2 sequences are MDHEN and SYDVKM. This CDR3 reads CASSSPLGLADTQYF. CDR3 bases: TGTGCCAGCAGTTCCCCATTGGGATTGGCCGATACGCAGTATTTT.

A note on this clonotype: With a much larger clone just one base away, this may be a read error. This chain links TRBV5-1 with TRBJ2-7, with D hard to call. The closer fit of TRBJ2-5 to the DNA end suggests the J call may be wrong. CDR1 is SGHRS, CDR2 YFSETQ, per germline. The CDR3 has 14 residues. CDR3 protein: CAISLSALAETQYF. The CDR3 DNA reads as TGCGCCATCAGCTTGTCAGCCCTGGCCGAGACCCAGTACTTC.

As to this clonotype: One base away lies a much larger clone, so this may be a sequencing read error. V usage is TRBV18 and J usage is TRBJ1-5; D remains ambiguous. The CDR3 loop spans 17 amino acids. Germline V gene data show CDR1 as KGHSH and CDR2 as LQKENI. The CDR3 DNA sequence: TGTGCCAGCTCACCAGTTCGGGGATCTCAGAGCAGTCAGCCCCAGCATTTT. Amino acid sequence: CASSPVRGSQSSQPQHF.

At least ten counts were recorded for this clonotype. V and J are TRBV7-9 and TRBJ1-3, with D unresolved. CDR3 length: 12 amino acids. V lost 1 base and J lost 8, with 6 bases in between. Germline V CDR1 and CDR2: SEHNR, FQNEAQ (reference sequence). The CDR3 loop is CASSLDPDTIYF. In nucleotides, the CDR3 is TGTGCCAGCAGCTTAGATCCGGACACCATATATTTT.

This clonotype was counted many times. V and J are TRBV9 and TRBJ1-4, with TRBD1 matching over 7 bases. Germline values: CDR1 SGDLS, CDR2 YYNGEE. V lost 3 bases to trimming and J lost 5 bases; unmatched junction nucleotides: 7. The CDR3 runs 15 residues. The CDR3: CASSAVDRKNEKLFF. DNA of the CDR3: TGTGCCAGCAGCGCTGTGGACAGGAAAAATGAAAAACTGTTTTTT.

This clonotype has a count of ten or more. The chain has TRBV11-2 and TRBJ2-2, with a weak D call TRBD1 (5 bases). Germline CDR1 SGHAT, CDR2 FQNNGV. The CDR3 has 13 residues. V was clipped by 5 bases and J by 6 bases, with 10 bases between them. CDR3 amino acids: CASSPGSAGELFF. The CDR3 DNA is TGTGCCAGCAGCCCAGGGTCAGCCGGGGAGCTGTTTTTT.

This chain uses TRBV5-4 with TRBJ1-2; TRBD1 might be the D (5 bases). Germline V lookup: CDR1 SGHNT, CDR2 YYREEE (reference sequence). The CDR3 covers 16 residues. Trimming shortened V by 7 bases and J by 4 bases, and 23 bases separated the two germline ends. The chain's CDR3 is CASGHTVPGKTYGYTF. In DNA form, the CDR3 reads TGTGCCAGCGGACACACCGTACCAGGAAAGACCTATGGCTACACCTTC.

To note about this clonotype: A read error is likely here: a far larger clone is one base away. The CDR3 here is CASSGTRASGSVQYF. CDR3 coding DNA: TGTGCCAGCAGTGGGACACGGGCTAGCGGGAGTGTGCAGTACTTC. This rearrangement joins TRBV6-5 to TRBJ2-4; 10 nucleotides agree with TRBD2. CDR1 MNHEY and CDR2 SVGAGI come from the germline V gene. V was pared by 5 bases and J by 13 bases, with 14 bases of the junction left unmatched. There are 15 residues in the CDR3.

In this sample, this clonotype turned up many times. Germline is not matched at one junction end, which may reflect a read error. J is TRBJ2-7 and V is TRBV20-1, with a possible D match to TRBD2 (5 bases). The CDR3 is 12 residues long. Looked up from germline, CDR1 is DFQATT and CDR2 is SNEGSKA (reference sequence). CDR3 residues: CSASGSSHEQYF. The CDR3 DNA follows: TGCAGTGCTAGTGGGAGCTCCCACGAGCAGTACTTC.

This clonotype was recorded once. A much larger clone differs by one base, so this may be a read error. CDR3 in amino acids: CASNQGDCPYEQYF. In nucleotides, the CDR3 is TGTGCCAGCAACCAGGGGGATTGCCCCTACGAGCAGTACTTC. V usage is TRBV27 and J usage is TRBJ2-7; 7 nucleotides match TRBD1. Germline CDR1 is MNHEY and CDR2 is SMNVEV (reference sequence). V lost 7 bases to trimming and J lost 2 bases; unmatched junction nucleotides: 8. The CDR3 covers 14 residues.

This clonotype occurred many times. CDR3 sequence (DNA): TGTGCCAGCAGGGTGCGGGGGCCGGGCACCGGGGAGCTGTTTTTT. This sequence encodes CASRVRGPGTGELFF. The chain is built from TRBV12-3 or TRBV12-4 and TRBJ2-2, with D perhaps matching TRBD2 (7 bases). Trimming took 6 bases from V and 4 from J, leaving 15 bases between them. The CDR3 sequence is 15 residues long.

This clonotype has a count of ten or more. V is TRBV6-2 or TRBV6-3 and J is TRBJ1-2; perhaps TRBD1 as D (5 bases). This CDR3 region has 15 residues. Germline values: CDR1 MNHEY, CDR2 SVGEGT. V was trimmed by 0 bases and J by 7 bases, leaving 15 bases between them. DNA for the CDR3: TGTGCCAGCAGTTACTCGGGGCCCGGGGGAAGTGGCTACACCTTC. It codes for CASSYSGPGGSGYTF.

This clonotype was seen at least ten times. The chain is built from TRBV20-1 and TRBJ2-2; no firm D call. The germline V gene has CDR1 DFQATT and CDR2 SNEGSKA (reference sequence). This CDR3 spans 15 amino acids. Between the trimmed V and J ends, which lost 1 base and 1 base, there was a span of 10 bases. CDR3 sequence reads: CSARVVGQNTGELFF. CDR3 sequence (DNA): TGCAGTGCTAGAGTCGTCGGTCAGAACACCGGGGAGCTGTTTTTT.